Listed below are T cell receptor beta chains from one sample, sequenced in a study of T cell changes during pregnancy in multiple sclerosis. Data came from immunoSEQ multiplex PCR; TCRdb stores just in-frame clones and leaves some out. Here the sample spans some 55,000 clones, 80% to 90% being singletons. Sequencing was performed on peripheral blood from another person, used as feeder cells. The receptors shown here come from a human donor whose cells served as feeder cells for cultures in a pregnancy study. The conserved cysteine and the conserved F or W are not part of the CDR3 here. A D gene is named only where the DNA matches it firmly.

J,V,D,CDR3
TRBJ2-1,TRBV7-9,.,ASAYAYNEQF
TRBJ2-7,TRBV2,.,ASSGGGSGYEQY
TRBJ2-5,TRBV19,TRBD2,ASSIGLAGWGGNQETQY
TRBJ2-4,TRBV7-2,.,ASSFMGEPRIQY
TRBJ2-5,TRBV7-2,TRBD1,ASSSGQVQETQY
TRBJ1-4,TRBV5-1,.,ASSPRQLTNEKLF
TRBJ2-3,TRBV7-9,.,ASSLEGGGTDTQY
TRBJ2-7,TRBV7-8,.,ASSFLQGGNEQY
TRBJ2-7,TRBV6-4,.,ASSDSGQESSYEQY
TRBJ2-7,TRBV7-2,.,ASSLRGERNYEQY
TRBJ2-1,TRBV27,TRBD2,ASSLFISGIVDNEQF
TRBJ2-7,TRBV5-1,.,ASSLVRGEQY
TRBJ2-2,TRBV6-6,TRBD2,ASSLTSGNTGELF
TRBJ1-5,TRBV30,TRBD1,AWSALYRGSNQPQH
TRBJ2-7,TRBV2,.,ASSDRTYEQY
TRBJ1-4,TRBV5-4,.,ASSLLGGAGGEKLF
TRBJ2-1,TRBV7-3,TRBD1,ASSTGQGLYNEQF
TRBJ2-7,TRBV6-1,TRBD1,ASRQPGQGTYEQY
TRBJ2-6,TRBV10-3,.,AISESEHTRANVLT
TRBJ2-7,TRBV7-2,.,ASSLPGTAKANEQY
TRBJ1-6,TRBV4-1,.,ASSQEPGDSPLH
TRBJ2-3,TRBV7-2,.,ASSLVLQGDTQY
TRBJ2-7,TRBV30,.,AWSRDAKPGHEQY
TRBJ1-5,TRBV6-6,.,ASSYGGNQPQH
TRBJ2-7,TRBV28,TRBD1,ASSVPGQGSYEQY
TRBJ2-7,TRBV7-2,TRBD2,ASSLGLAGTYEQY
TRBJ2-5,TRBV5-4,TRBD2,ASSPRGLAGQETQY